A single sample gave rise to the 29 T cell receptor beta chains below, sequenced in a study of glioma-infiltrating T cells listed by TCRdb under 2016. Sequenced on an Illumina MiSeq. TCR alpha and beta CDR3 regions were amplified with the iRepertoire nested amplicon-rescue multiplex PCR (arm-PCR) platform from RNA. The raw public reads went through TCRdb reprocessing: fastp at Q25, MiXCR clone calling, in-frame beta chains kept. Each CDR3 protein gets just one entry, which takes the most common genes and DNA from the rows behind it. This sample lists about 130,000 distinct CDR3 sequences; around 23% were detected once. The ten largest make up about a quarter of the sample. The sequenced sample consisted of glioma tissue, nonneoplastic brain tissue, or PBMCs (not recorded which). Receptors were obtained from a human donor with low-grade glioma or glioblastoma, undergoing nonglioma brain surgery, or in good health (not recorded which).

The sample holds a few counts of this clonotype. V gene TRBV18 combines with J gene TRBJ1-5; no clear D gene. Germline V gives CDR1 KGHSH, CDR2 LQKENI. The V end was cut by 2 bases, the J end by 1 base, with 9 bases between. The CDR3 is 15 residues long. The CDR3 DNA is TGTGCCAGCTCACCAACCGCGGACAGCAATCAGCCCCAGCATTTT. This gives the protein CASSPTADSNQPQHF. Full variable domain (outside the CDR3, taken from reference TRBV18 and TRBJ1-5): NAGVMQNPRHLVRRRGQEARLRCSPMKGHSHVYWYRQLPEEGLKFMVYLQKENIIDESGMPKERFSAEFPKEGPSILRIQQVVRGDSAAYFCASSPTADSNQPQHFGDGTRLSIL.

This chain links TRBV19 with TRBJ2-3; D ambiguous. Germline CDR1 reads LNHDA; CDR2 reads SQIVND (reference sequence). Trimming took off 4 bases at V and 0 bases at J, with 8 bases between the two ends. This CDR3 comprises 14 residues. Written as DNA, the CDR3 is TGTGCCAGTAGTAGGACGCCAAGCACAGATACGCAGTATTTT. Encoded protein: CASSRTPSTDTQYF.

V and J are TRBV5-1 and TRBJ2-2; D may be TRBD1 (6 bases). The CDR3 runs 14 residues. Trimming took 7 bases from V and 3 from J, leaving 13 bases between them. Germline CDR1 is SGHRS and CDR2 is YFSETQ. CDR3 sequence: CASHRGGDTGELFF. In nucleotides, the CDR3 is TGCGCCAGCCACCGAGGGGGTGACACCGGGGAGCTGTTTTTT.

There are many counts of this clonotype. The chain combines TRBV6-1 with TRBJ1-5; TRBD1 agrees at 7 bases. V lost 5 bases to trimming and J lost 3 bases; unmatched junction nucleotides: 13. Germline V gene sequence: CDR1 MNHNS, CDR2 SASEGT. The CDR3 has 17 amino acids. The chain's CDR3 is CASSPGPGQVYNQPQHF. DNA of the CDR3: TGTGCCAGCAGTCCTGGCCCCGGACAGGTCTACAATCAGCCCCAGCATTTT.

The chain links TRBV29-1 to TRBJ1-5, with D hard to call. Germline V gene lookup returns CDR1 SQVTM and CDR2 ANQGSEA. The CDR3 has 12 amino acids. V gave up 4 bases and J gave up 5 bases, with 9 bases separating them. CDR3 coding DNA: TGCAGCGTTGCTTCGGGTGATCAGCCCCAGCATTTT. Encoded protein: CSVASGDQPQHF.

The V call is TRBV10-3, the J call TRBJ2-3, with D possibly being TRBD2 (5 bases). This CDR3 comprises 14 residues. V shed 2 bases and J shed 4 bases, with 10 bases lying between them. Germline CDR1 reads ENHRY; CDR2 reads SYGVKD. Here the CDR3 reads CAISEMGSADTQYF. The CDR3 bases are TGTGCCATCAGTGAGATGGGGAGCGCAGATACGCAGTATTTT.

The chain combines TRBV5-4 with TRBJ2-1; 7 nucleotides match TRBD2. The CDR3 spans 15 residues. J was trimmed by 2 bases and V by 0 bases; bases with no gene match: 2. Germline V gives CDR1 SGHNT, CDR2 YYREEE (reference sequence). CDR3 nucleotides: TGTGCCAGCAGCTTGGGACGGGGGGCCTACAATGAGCAGTTCTTC. Translated, it gives CASSLGRGAYNEQFF.

V usage is TRBV20-1 and J usage is TRBJ2-7, with TRBD2 matching 13 bases. The CDR3 is 13 amino acids. V dropped 6 bases and J dropped 6; count of bases not matched to a gene: 5. Germline CDR1 is DFQATT and CDR2 is SNEGSKA (reference sequence). The CDR3: CSAKGLAGPEQYV. The DNA of the CDR3 is TGCAGTGCCAAGGGACTAGCGGGGCCCGAGCAGTACGTC.

Ten or more counts support this clonotype. The rearrangement joins TRBV7-6 to TRBJ2-3; the match to TRBD2 covers 7 bases. Germline loops: CDR1 SGHVS, CDR2 FNYEAQ. The CDR3 runs 14 residues. Losses at the gene ends were 10 bases for V and 2 bases for J; bases not matched to a gene: 9. Here the CDR3 DNA reads TGTGCCACCTCGTCCCGGGGGGTCACAGATACGCAGTATTTT. Protein sequence: CATSSRGVTDTQYF.

The chain uses TRBV14 and TRBJ2-3; unclear D gene. V gave up 1 base and J gave up 5 bases, with 7 bases separating them. The CDR3 consists of 13 residues. Per the germline V gene, CDR1 is SGHDN and CDR2 is FVKESK. DNA for the CDR3: TGTGCCAGCAGCCAAGTCGGCAAAGATACGCAGTATTTT. As protein: CASSQVGKDTQYF.

CDR3 sequence: CASSNQGARTGELFF. The CDR3 bases are TGTGCCAGTAGTAACCAGGGGGCGCGCACCGGGGAGCTGTTTTTT. This rearrangement joins TRBV19 to TRBJ2-2; 8 bases align to TRBD1. J lost 4 bases, V lost 4 bases, and 5 bases had no gene match. Germline CDR1 is LNHDA and CDR2 is SQIVND (reference sequence). The length of the CDR3 is 15 residues.

At least ten counts were recorded for this clonotype. The rearrangement uses TRBV6-6 and TRBJ2-7; D unresolved. V was cut by 0 bases and J by 2 bases, with 14 bases left in between. The CDR3 runs 16 residues. In germline, CDR1 is MNHNY, CDR2 SVGAGI (reference sequence). CDR3 sequence (DNA): TGTGCCAGCAGTTACTCGAACAACCCAGGCGCCTACGAGCAGTACGTC. The encoded protein is CASSYSNNPGAYEQYV.

Comments on this clonotype: A read error may be the cause here, since a much bigger clone is one base away. The V call is TRBV6-1, the J call TRBJ2-5, with D possibly matching TRBD1 (5 bases). Germline values: CDR1 MNHNS, CDR2 SASEGT. The CDR3 totals 13 residues. For the CDR3, the DNA is TGTGCCACCAGTTTAACAGGACAAGAGACCCAGTACTTC. Its translation: CATSLTGQETQYF.

This clonotype appeared a few times. This rearrangement joins TRBV2 to TRBJ1-2; the D gene is possibly TRBD1 (6 bases). V was shortened by 7 bases and J by 7 bases, with 16 bases between the two germline ends. This CDR3 region has 13 residues. The germline gives CDR1 SNHLY, CDR2 FYNNEI. The CDR3 sequence: CASNHREKGGYTF. As DNA, the CDR3 is TGTGCCAGCAATCACAGGGAGAAAGGTGGCTACACCTTC.

The sample holds many counts of this clonotype. J is TRBJ2-7 and V is TRBV7-8; D is possibly TRBD1 or TRBD2 (5 bases each). Germline assignment: CDR1 SGHVS and CDR2 FQNEAQ. The CDR3 is 13 amino acids. Deletions cut 3 bases from V and 5 bases from J, with 11 bases between. CDR3 protein: CASSFYQGDEQYV. CDR3 nucleotides: TGTGCCAGCAGCTTTTATCAGGGAGACGAGCAGTACGTC.

This clonotype was counted ten times or more. The V call is TRBV20-1, the J call TRBJ2-1; perhaps TRBD1 as D (6 bases). Germline lookup yields CDR1 DFQATT and CDR2 SNEGSKA (reference sequence). The germline V and J ends were trimmed by 6 bases and 5 bases, with 14 bases remaining between them. The length of the CDR3 is 13 residues. In nucleotides, the CDR3 is TGCAGTGCCCCTAGGACAGTGAACAATGAGCAGTTCTTC. It codes for CSAPRTVNNEQFF.

This clonotype was found a few times. The chain employs TRBV10-3 and TRBJ1-2; D unresolved. The CDR3 has 11 residues. Germline lookup yields CDR1 ENHRY and CDR2 SYGVKD. V lost 6 bases and J lost 10, with 12 bases in between. CDR3 sequence (DNA): TGTGCCATCAGAGGCGACCTACTCTACACCTTC. Amino acids: CAIRGDLLYTF.

This clonotype came up a few times. The J gene is TRBJ1-1, the V gene TRBV20-1, with D perhaps TRBD1 (6 bases). Germline CDR1 DFQATT, CDR2 SNEGSKA (reference sequence). The V end lost 1 base, the J end lost 11 bases, and 20 bases lay between the germline ends. The CDR3 runs to 14 residues. This chain's CDR3 is CSARALQGSPGAFF. DNA of the CDR3: TGCAGTGCTAGAGCCCTACAGGGATCTCCAGGGGCTTTCTTT.

The rearrangement uses TRBV7-9 and TRBJ2-1; the D gene is possibly TRBD2 (6 bases). The CDR3 covers 11 residues. Looked up from germline, CDR1 is SEHNR and CDR2 is FQNEAQ (reference sequence). The V gene lost 5 bases and the J gene lost 12 bases, with 11 bases spanning the gap. The CDR3 coding sequence is TGTGCCAGCAGCGAAGCGGGTTCGCAGTTCTTC. This translates into CASSEAGSQFF.

This clonotype turned up a few times. The chain uses TRBV3-1 and TRBJ1-5, with 7 bases that match TRBD1. This CDR3 has 14 amino acids. CDR1 and CDR2 (germline): LGHDT, YNNKEL (reference sequence). Unmatched junction bases numbered 6, after V lost 4 bases and J lost 6 bases. CDR3 bases: TGTGCCAGCAGCCGCCGACAGGGTGGTCAGCCCCAGCATTTT. Translated: CASSRRQGGQPQHF.

This clonotype was seen ten or more times. The chain employs TRBV6-6 and TRBJ2-7; weak D call: TRBD2 (6 bases). This CDR3 comprises 14 residues. Deletions cut 2 bases from V and 5 bases from J, with 13 bases between. From germline, CDR1 is MNHNY and CDR2 SVGAGI (reference sequence). Here the CDR3 DNA reads TGTGCCAGCAGTTACGGAGGGAAGGGGAACGAGCAGTACGTC. It specifies CASSYGGKGNEQYV.

On this clonotype itself: A much larger clone sits a single nucleotide away, making a read error possible. The CDR3 does not close with the conserved phenylalanine or tryptophan, likely indicating a read error. The rearrangement joins TRBV20-1 to TRBJ2-1; D uncertain. Germline V lookup: CDR1 DFQATT, CDR2 SNEGSKA (reference sequence). This CDR3 contains 12 residues. Deletions cut 5 bases from V and 1 base from J, with 6 bases between. The DNA of the CDR3 is TGCAGTGCTCACAGATCCTACAATGAGCAGTTCGTC. It yields the protein CSAHRSYNEQFV.

J is TRBJ2-5 and V is TRBV2, with 7 bases fitting TRBD1. V was pared by 6 bases and J by 1 base, with 8 bases of the junction left unmatched. Germline V gene data show CDR1 as SNHLY and CDR2 as FYNNEI. This CDR3 contains 15 residues. In nucleotides, the CDR3 is TGTGCCAGCAGAGCACAGGGGTTTTCCCAAGAGACCCAGTACTTC. Translation: CASRAQGFSQETQYF.

This clonotype was counted ten times or more. The CDR3 sequence is CATSPSTSGVHNEQFF. The CDR3 DNA reads as TGTGCCACCAGCCCCTCGACTAGCGGGGTACACAATGAGCAGTTCTTC. The rearrangement joins TRBV15 to TRBJ2-1, with 11 bases fitting TRBD2. V lost 5 bases and J lost 5; bases outside the gene matches: 8. The CDR3 extends over 16 amino acids. Germline assignment: CDR1 LNHNV and CDR2 YYDKDF (reference sequence).

This clonotype turned up a few times. This chain links TRBV29-1 with TRBJ2-3, with D tentatively TRBD1 or TRBD2 (5 bases each). The CDR3 extends over 12 amino acids. The V end was cut by 4 bases, the J end by 6 bases, with 11 bases between. Germline CDR1 reads SQVTM; CDR2 reads ANQGSEA. The CDR3 DNA reads as TGCAGCGTTGGGGAAGGGACGGATACGCAGTATTTT. This codes for CSVGEGTDTQYF.

This clonotype was detected only a few times. V gene TRBV2 combines with J gene TRBJ2-3; D remains ambiguous. V lost 3 bases to trimming and J lost 9 bases, with 13 bases between them. The CDR3 spans 13 residues. Germline V CDR1 and CDR2: SNHLY, FYNNEI. The CDR3 region is CASSDLRLETQYF. The CDR3 DNA follows: TGTGCCAGCAGTGATCTGCGGCTAGAGACGCAGTATTTT.

The chain joins TRBV18 to TRBJ2-5; D perhaps matches TRBD1 (5 bases). CDR3 length: 13 residues. Trimming stripped 0 bases from V and 3 bases from J, with 5 bases between. Germline CDR1 and CDR2: KGHSH and LQKENI. In DNA form, the CDR3 reads TGTGCCAGCTCACCACCAGGGGAAGAGACCCAGTACTTC. Protein: CASSPPGEETQYF.

The sample holds a few counts of this clonotype. V is TRBV3-1 and J is TRBJ2-1, with 10 bases identical to TRBD1. Germline CDR1 and CDR2: LGHDT and YNNKEL (reference sequence). V lost 3 bases and J lost 10; bases outside the gene matches: 9. The CDR3 is 15 residues long. The CDR3 is CASSHATRTGGEQFF. CDR3 in DNA: TGTGCCAGCAGCCACGCAACCCGGACAGGGGGAGAGCAGTTCTTC.

With regard to this clonotype: The germline gene is not matched at one end of the junction; a read error may be the cause. This chain connects TRBV7-2 to TRBJ2-3, with 8 bases lining up with TRBD2. The CDR3 spans 16 residues. In germline, CDR1 is SGHTA, CDR2 FQGNSA. CDR3 nucleotide sequence: TGTGCCAGCAGCTTGGGTAGTCTAGCGGGCACAGATAAGCAGTATTTT. Protein product: CASSLGSLAGTDKQYF.